This is a list of T cell receptor beta chains from one sample in a study of blood T cell repertoires in COVID-19. Data came from immunoSEQ multiplex PCR; TCRdb stores just in-frame clones and leaves some out. The sample lists 77,000 or so clones, approximately 90% occurring once. The sequencing input was peripheral blood. The receptors derive from a man aged 45-65 years with active COVID-19. CDR3s include the opening cysteine and the closing phenylalanine or tryptophan. The size field is filled for only some rows; it gives once, few, many or a size class.

>TRBV15|-|TRBJ2-5
CATSSRGGPETQYF
>TRBV28|-|TRBJ2-7
CASSPHREGLSSYEQYF
>TRBV3-1/TRBV3-2|-|TRBJ2-1
CASSQEASGRNEQFF
>TRBV28|-|TRBJ1-1
CASRYRGRMNTEAFF
>TRBV7-2|once|TRBJ2-7
CASSLALRRTSGTHYEQYF
>TRBV10-3|-|TRBJ2-7
CAIFRAGRPPEEQYF
>TRBV4-3|once|TRBJ1-1
CASSQVPQPSEAFF
>TRBV21-1|-|TRBJ2-4
CASSKTGTGGEEARSAKNIQYF
>TRBV28|-|TRBJ1-3
CASSLPGQNGNTIYF
>TRBV9|-|TRBJ2-3
CASSATSLGTDTQYF
>TRBV28|-|TRBJ2-7
CASRRTGSSYEQYF
>TRBV3-1/TRBV3-2|-|TRBJ2-2
CASSQEPLFTGELFF
>TRBV11-1|-|TRBJ1-2
CASSGRPYGYTF
>TRBV7-8|-|TRBJ2-1
CASSLVGTGASGQFF
>TRBV11-3|-|TRBJ1-2
CASSFQGARGYTF
>TRBV30|-|TRBJ1-1
CAWTRNEAFF
>TRBV5-1|-|TRBJ2-1
CASSLSRLAGGYNEQFF
>TRBV6-1|-|TRBJ2-3
CASSEGTKGTDTQYF
>TRBV5-3|-|TRBJ2-7
CARSLLRFYEQYF
>TRBV4-1|-|TRBJ2-7
CASSLRGAGEYEQYF
>TRBV4-2|-|TRBJ2-1
CASSHPGVGEQFF
>TRBV7-9|-|TRBJ1-5
CASSPSTGSNQPQHF
>TRBV7-3|once|TRBJ1-1
CASSLGTGVTEAFF
>TRBV7-2|-|TRBJ1-1
CASSRGLNTEAFF
>TRBV10-3|-|TRBJ1-5
CAISDSAGISNQPQHF
>TRBV30|-|TRBJ1-1
CAWSVREVGTEAFF
>TRBV5-1|-|TRBJ2-1
CASSLGAKYNEQFF
>TRBV3-1/TRBV3-2|-|TRBJ2-1
CASSQESSGRFYEQFF
>TRBV6-5|-|TRBJ2-4
CASSYRTGGDIQYF
>TRBV25-1|-|TRBJ1-6
CASSPTVSSYNSPLHF
>TRBV28|-|TRBJ2-2
CASSLAGKYTGELFF
>TRBV12-3/TRBV12-4|once|TRBJ2-7
CASKQGQDYEQYF
>TRBV12-3/TRBV12-4|-|TRBJ2-1
CASSPTGVEQFF
>TRBV23-1|once|TRBJ2-3
CASSSTDRLDTDTQYF
>TRBV6-2/TRBV6-3|-|TRBJ1-5
CASSKGTPDSNQPQHF
>TRBV27|-|TRBJ2-7
CASSLSAGLAGRTYEQYF
>TRBV11-2|-|TRBJ2-7
CASSLDLLVLYGEQYF
>TRBV11-3|-|TRBJ2-5
CASSSRRGKETQYF
>TRBV9|-|TRBJ2-2
CASSEGNSGTVGELFF
>TRBV6-5|-|TRBJ1-6
CASSPGANNSPLHF
>TRBV9|-|TRBJ1-1
CASSPWGGTEAFF
>TRBV13|-|TRBJ1-2
CASSMGQGAFDGYTF
>TRBV15|-|TRBJ1-5
CATSRVLTGQINSNQPQHF
>TRBV7-3|few|TRBJ1-6
CASSLGSGNSPLHF
>TRBV19|-|TRBJ1-5
CASSLTGAQPQHF
>TRBV28|-|TRBJ1-6
CASSPPDAGRSPLHF